This T cell receptor beta chain stems from a study of T cell responses to AZD1222 COVID-19 vaccine. At the level of the study: Recipients boosted at about 4 weeks or about 12 weeks are pooled.

On this clone itself: Its antigen is not known.

V was shortened by 6 bases and J by 7 bases, with 10 bases between the two germline ends. This CDR3 comprises 11 residues. Clones were sequenced by immunoSEQ multiplex PCR, and TCRdb holds only the in-frame ones, with some missing. This sample yields around 250,000 clones, of which 80% to 95% are seen a single time; around 0.57% belongs to the top ten. General study findings and limits: Donors, mostly white British, included more females; clonal diversity was possibly underestimated.

The chain uses TRBV12-3 or TRBV12-4 and TRBJ2-7; D gene ambiguous. The source of this sequence is an adult in good health. The sample here was peripheral blood, taken on day 0 of AZD1222 vaccination. CDR3 residues: CASSTEGEQYF. The CDR3 DNA sequence: TGTGCCAGCAGCACGGAAGGGGAGCAGTACTTC.